The 21 T cell receptor beta chains given below trace back to one sample, sequenced in a study of vaccination effects on CD4 cells after COVID-19 (dated 2022 in TCRdb). To identify antigen-specific CD4+ T cell clonotypes by their expansion, the ViraFEST assay first stimulated PBMC with viral peptide pools and then applied TCR sequencing. After approximately 11 days of culture, CD4+ T cells were isolated with the EasySep CD4+ T cell isolation kit. PCR-confirmed SARS-CoV-2 infection had occurred in convalescent patients between March and December 2020, before the Alpha, Beta and Delta variants emerged in the United States. These receptors have no identified antigens. Library construction relied on the immunoSEQ multiplex PCR assay. TCRdb limited this immuneACCESS table to in-frame rearrangements with V and J called. A share of clones is missing; checked studies link under half to unresolved V genes, and the rest is unexplained. This sample comprises tens of thousands of clones, roughly 77% of them detected only once. 4.5% to 5.5% of the sample is held by the ten biggest clonotypes.

Source: CD4+ T cells from PBMCs cultured with HIV peptides, taken before COVID-19 vaccination. Taken with the paper, the label for cell subset or site translates to: HIV-1 Nef peptide pool negative control/reference culture. These receptors were obtained from a human donor who had a prior SARS-CoV-2 infection.

The J gene is TRBJ2-3, the V gene TRBV4-1, with D possibly being TRBD1 (7 bases). The CDR3 consists of 14 residues. Germline values: CDR1 MGHRA, CDR2 YSYEKL. The V gene lost 5 bases and the J gene lost 1 base, with 10 bases spanning the gap. The CDR3 sequence is CASSDREGTDTQYF. The CDR3 DNA reads as TGCGCCAGCAGCGACAGGGAGGGCACAGATACGCAGTATTTT.

This clone was counted only a few times. The gene calls are TRBV5-5 and TRBJ1-3; D perhaps matches TRBD1 (6 bases). This CDR3 is built from 14 residues. Deletions cut 2 bases from V and 4 bases from J, with 10 bases between. CDR1 is SGHKS, CDR2 YYEKEE, per germline (reference sequence). The CDR3 nucleotides read TGTGCCAGCAGCTTACCCGGACAGGGAAACACCATATATTTT. This codes for CASSLPGQGNTIYF. Full variable domain (missing parts from reference TRBV5-5 and TRBJ1-3): DAGVTQSPTHLIKTRGQQVTLRCSPISGHKSVSWYQQVLGQGPQFIFQYYEKEERGRGNFPDRFSARQFPNYSSELNVNALLLGDSALYLCASSLPGQGNTIYFGEGSWLTVV.

The chain has TRBV7-3 and TRBJ2-3, with D hard to call. With 2 bases removed from V and 0 bases from J, the gap between germline ends came to 6 bases. The CDR3 runs to 14 residues. Germline assignment: CDR1 SGHTA and CDR2 FQGTGA. The CDR3 loop reads CASSLRASTDTQYF. CDR3 DNA: TGTGCCAGCAGCTTACGGGCTAGCACAGATACGCAGTATTTT.

J is TRBJ2-1 and V is TRBV6-5; TRBD2 agrees at 11 bases. CDR1 is MNHEY, CDR2 SVGAGI, per germline. J was trimmed by 8 bases and V by 4 bases; bases with no gene match: 7. The CDR3 loop spans 15 amino acids. The CDR3 sequence: CASSLVAGGPDEQFF. CDR3 nucleotides: TGTGCCAGCAGTTTGGTAGCGGGGGGGCCGGATGAGCAGTTCTTC.

This clone was seen just once. The V and J genes are TRBV7-2 and TRBJ2-5, with D perhaps matching TRBD2 (6 bases). CDR1 SGHTA and CDR2 FQGNSA come from the germline V gene. The V and J ends lost 1 base and 4 bases respectively, with 13 bases between them. This CDR3 comprises 15 residues. As DNA, the CDR3 is TGTGCCAGCAGCTTAGACGCCAGGAGGGGAGAGACCCAGTACTTC. The encoded protein is CASSLDARRGETQYF.

The CDR3 region has the DNA TGTGCCAGCAGCCAAAGGATGCAGGGGGCCTCCGAGCAGTACTTC. This translates into CASSQRMQGASEQYF. The chain uses TRBV7-2 and TRBJ2-7, with 8 nucleotides matching TRBD1. The J segment lost 6 bases and the V segment lost 5 bases, leaving 12 bases of the junction unmatched. The CDR3 is 15 amino acids. Germline V CDR1 and CDR2: SGHTA, FQGNSA.

This rearrangement joins TRBV4-3 to TRBJ2-1, with 9 bases identical to TRBD2. Germline CDR1 and CDR2: LGHNA and YSLEER. V dropped 1 base and J dropped 7; count of bases not matched to a gene: 5. The CDR3 extends over 15 amino acids. CDR3 sequence (DNA): TGCGCCAGCAGCCAAGTGTGGCTAGCGGGGAATGAGCAGTTCTTC. This gives the protein CASSQVWLAGNEQFF.

V usage is TRBV19 and J usage is TRBJ2-2, with a weak D call TRBD2 (6 bases). The CDR3 length is 16 residues. V dropped 7 bases and J dropped 5 bases, with 20 bases sitting between them. Germline V CDR1 and CDR2: LNHDA, SQIVND (reference sequence). In DNA, the CDR3 is TGTGCCAGTATCAGCGTGCGGGAAAGAGCAACCGGGGAGCTGTTTTTT. Protein: CASISVRERATGELFF.

V is TRBV19 and J is TRBJ2-2; D possibly matches TRBD1 or TRBD2 (6 bases each). Germline V gene sequence: CDR1 LNHDA, CDR2 SQIVND (reference sequence). V shed 3 bases and J shed 4 bases, with 15 bases lying between them. This CDR3 region has 16 residues. CDR3 coding DNA: TGTGCCAGTAGTATTTCGGGGGCCCTTGGCACCGGGGAGCTGTTTTTT. Protein sequence: CASSISGALGTGELFF.

The chain joins TRBV9 to TRBJ2-3; 15 nucleotides match TRBD2. Germline V gene sequence: CDR1 SGDLS, CDR2 YYNGEE. The CDR3 is 15 residues long. Trimming removed 8 bases from V and 4 bases from J; junction bases left unmatched: 5. The CDR3 region is CASSRTSGRADTQYF. DNA of the CDR3: TGTGCCAGTAGTCGGACTAGCGGGAGGGCAGATACGCAGTATTTT.

This clone appeared a single time. The chain employs TRBV27 and TRBJ2-3; the D is unclear. V was cut by 0 bases and J by 7 bases, with 14 bases left in between. CDR3 length: 15 residues. Per the germline V gene, CDR1 is MNHEY and CDR2 is SMNVEV (reference sequence). The CDR3 protein is CASSLSAGPRYTQYF. As DNA, the CDR3 is TGTGCCAGCAGTTTATCTGCAGGCCCCAGATATACGCAGTATTTT.

J is TRBJ2-2 and V is TRBV7-3, with D possibly TRBD1 on 6 matching bases. Germline lookup yields CDR1 SGHTA and CDR2 FQGTGA. This CDR3 has 16 residues. Trimming removed 5 bases from V and 6 bases from J, with 19 bases in between. This CDR3 reads CASSPQGPIVPGELFF. In DNA form, the CDR3 reads TGTGCCAGCAGCCCCCAGGGGCCCATCGTTCCCGGGGAGCTGTTTTTT. The full variable domain, rest sourced from reference TRBV7-3 and TRBJ2-2, is GAGVSQTPSNKVTEKGKYVELRCDPISGHTALYWYRQSLGQGPEFLIYFQGTGAADDSGLPNDRFFAVRPEGSVSTLKIQRTERGDSAVYLCASSPQGPIVPGELFFGEGSRLTVL.

The CDR3 region is CASSADGGTYNEQFF. The DNA for the CDR3 is TGTGCCAGCAGCGCCGACGGGGGTACATACAATGAGCAGTTCTTC. This sequence joins TRBV9 and TRBJ2-1, with D perhaps TRBD2 (6 bases). With 3 bases removed from V and 4 bases from J, the gap between germline ends came to 14 bases. Germline V lookup: CDR1 SGDLS, CDR2 YYNGEE. The CDR3 has 15 amino acids.

The sample holds a few counts of this clone. V usage is TRBV20-1 and J usage is TRBJ2-1; D is undetermined. In germline, CDR1 is DFQATT, CDR2 SNEGSKA (reference sequence). The CDR3 loop spans 12 amino acids. With 3 bases removed from V and 4 bases from J, the gap between germline ends came to 7 bases. CDR3 region: CSASRVYNEQFF. The CDR3 DNA reads as TGCAGTGCTAGTAGGGTATACAATGAGCAGTTCTTC.

This clone has a handful of counts. The chain combines TRBV4-2 with TRBJ2-5; 9 bases fit TRBD2. After removal of 2 bases from V and 3 bases from J, the junction contained 10 bases not matched to a gene. This CDR3 region has 17 residues. The V gene's germline CDR1 is LGHNA and CDR2 YNFKEQ. This CDR3 is CASSQKSSGDSEETQYF. The CDR3 nucleotides are TGTGCCAGCAGCCAAAAATCTAGCGGGGACTCAGAAGAGACCCAGTACTTC.

This clone was seen only a few times. This chain joins TRBV11-2 and TRBJ2-7; tentatively, D is TRBD2 (5 bases). Per the germline V gene, CDR1 is SGHAT and CDR2 is FQNNGV. The CDR3 runs to 14 residues. The V end lost 0 bases, the J end lost 5 bases, and 11 bases lay between the germline ends. CDR3 nucleotides: TGTGCCAGCAGCTTAGATCGGGGATTTCACGAGCAGTACTTC. This translates into CASSLDRGFHEQYF. Using reference TRBV11-2 and TRBJ2-7 for the parts outside the CDR3, the full variable domain is EAGVAQSPRYKIIEKRQSVAFWCNPISGHATLYWYQQILGQGPKLLIQFQNNGVVDDSQLPKDRFSAERLKGVDSTLKIQPAKLEDSAVYLCASSLDRGFHEQYFGPGTRLTVT.

The chain employs TRBV7-8 and TRBJ2-6; D not resolved. Germline assignment: CDR1 SGHVS and CDR2 FQNEAQ. There are 14 residues in the CDR3. V dropped 1 base and J dropped 4 bases, with 5 bases sitting between them. The DNA for the CDR3 is TGTGCCAGCAGCTTAGTTCCCGGGGCCAACGTCCTGACTTTC. It codes for CASSLVPGANVLTF.

Regarding this clone: One end of the junction fails to match germline, which may point to a read error. V and J are TRBV28 and TRBJ2-2; D is ambiguous. The V gene's germline CDR1 is MDHEN and CDR2 SYDVKM. The CDR3 is 12 amino acids. CDR3 in DNA: TGTGCCAGCAGTCACTACACGGGGGAGCTGTTTTTT. The encoded protein is CASSHYTGELFF. The entire variable domain, with the rest obtained from reference TRBV28 and TRBJ2-2, is as follows: DVKVTQSSRYLVKRTGEKVFLECVQDMDHENMFWYRQDPGLGLRLIYFSYDVKMKEKGDIPEGYSVSREKKERFSLILESASTNQTSMYLCASSHYTGELFFGEGSRLTVL.

The genes are TRBV7-3 and TRBJ2-5; D call uncertain. From germline, CDR1 is SGHTA and CDR2 FQGTGA. V was pared by 0 bases and J by 3 bases, with 5 bases between. The length of the CDR3 is 13 residues. The CDR3, as DNA: TGTGCCAGCAGCTTAACTCGGGAAGAGACCCAGTACTTC. Translated: CASSLTREETQYF.

This clone was recorded once. This chain joins TRBV4-1 and TRBJ2-7; 8 nucleotides match TRBD1. This CDR3 has 14 residues. The germline V gene has CDR1 MGHRA and CDR2 YSYEKL. The ends lost 2 bases at V and 7 bases at J; junction bases unmatched: 7. The CDR3 region has the DNA TGCGCCAGCAGCCAACTGAGGACAGGGTTTGAGCAGTACTTC. It specifies CASSQLRTGFEQYF.

This clone has a single count. The V gene is TRBV7-2, the J gene TRBJ2-2; 8 nucleotides line up with TRBD2. This CDR3 spans 17 amino acids. V shed 5 bases, J shed 4 bases, and the junction held 12 bases outside the gene matches. Germline CDR1 and CDR2: SGHTA and FQGNSA. The CDR3 region has the DNA TGTGCCAGCAGCCCGAGAGTGGGAACTAGCGGCACCGGGGAGCTGTTTTTT. Protein sequence: CASSPRVGTSGTGELFF.